The 31 T cell receptor beta chains listed next were all sequenced from one sample in a study of blood T cell repertoires in COVID-19 (dated by TCRdb to about 2020). Libraries were built with the immunoSEQ multiplex PCR assay. TCRdb provides this immuneACCESS table in a form limited to in-frame rearrangements. Some clones are lacking; in checked studies, under half of them reflect an unresolved V gene, and why the rest are absent is not known. The sample table holds 250,000 to 300,000 clones, of which around 90% were seen once. 0.94% of the sample belongs to the ten largest clones. Sequenced material: peripheral blood. The receptors were sampled from a woman aged 35 to 49 who had recovered from COVID-19.

The CDR3 DNA reads TGTGCCAGCAGCCCAGGGTCCACTAATGAAAAACTGTTTTTT. This translates into CASSPGSTNEKLFF. The rearrangement links TRBV5-8 to TRBJ1-4; D is possibly TRBD1 (5 bases). The V end was cut by 4 bases, the J end by 2 bases, with 9 bases between. The CDR3 extends over 14 amino acids. Germline V CDR1 and CDR2: SGHTS, YDEGEE. Variable domain in full (rest from reference TRBV5-8 and TRBJ1-4): EAGVTQSPTHLIKTRGQQATLRCSPISGHTSVYWYQQALGLGLQFLLWYDEGEERNRGNFPPRFSGRQFPNYSSELNVNALELEDSALYLCASSPGSTNEKLFFGSGTQLSVL.

The chain is built from TRBV3-1 (or the pseudogene TRBV3-2) and TRBJ2-5; D is perhaps TRBD1 (6 bases). From germline, CDR1 is LGHDT and CDR2 YNNKEL (reference sequence). This CDR3 has 13 residues. V lost 4 bases to trimming and J lost 9 bases, with 15 bases between them. CDR3 region: CASSPRQAPPQYF. Written as DNA, the CDR3 is TGTGCCAGCAGCCCCAGACAGGCCCCCCCCCAGTACTTC.

J is TRBJ1-2 and V is TRBV28; D may be TRBD1 (5 bases). The CDR3 runs 14 residues. V gave up 2 bases and J gave up 6 bases, with 13 bases separating them. Germline V gene data show CDR1 as MDHEN and CDR2 as SYDVKM. The CDR3 sequence: CASSLIQGGDGYTF. The CDR3 DNA reads TGTGCCAGCAGTTTAATCCAGGGAGGTGATGGCTACACCTTC.

V is TRBV5-4 and J is TRBJ2-1; 9 bases line up with TRBD2. Germline V lookup: CDR1 SGHNT, CDR2 YYREEE (reference sequence). Trimming took 5 bases from V and 8 from J; bases not matched to a gene: 14. This CDR3 has 16 amino acids. The CDR3 here is CASSTDGAASGDEQFF. In DNA form, the CDR3 reads TGTGCCAGCAGTACCGACGGGGCGGCTAGCGGGGATGAGCAGTTCTTC.

For the CDR3, the DNA is TGTGCCACCAGTGAAGGGGGACAGCCCCAGCATTTT. It encodes CATSEGGQPQHF. The chain employs TRBV24-1 and TRBJ1-5; D is perhaps TRBD1 (6 bases). Germline CDR1 KGHDR, CDR2 SFDVKD. V lost 4 bases to trimming and J lost 7 bases, with 7 bases between them. The length of the CDR3 is 12 residues.

This chain joins TRBV5-1 and TRBJ2-1; 8 bases fit TRBD1. J lost 2 bases, V lost 3 bases, and 4 bases had no gene match. Looked up from germline, CDR1 is SGHRS and CDR2 is YFSETQ. This CDR3 is 15 amino acids long. CDR3: CASSSRQGTYNEQFF. The CDR3, as DNA: TGCGCCAGCAGCTCCCGACAGGGGACCTACAATGAGCAGTTCTTC.

This chain connects TRBV29-1 to TRBJ1-2, with TRBD1 matching over 9 bases. Losses at the gene ends were 7 bases for V and 2 bases for J; bases not matched to a gene: 5. The germline gives CDR1 SQVTM, CDR2 ANQGSEA. The CDR3 is 13 residues long. The CDR3 region is CSARGQGNYGYTF. In DNA form, the CDR3 reads TGCAGCGCCCGTGGACAGGGGAACTATGGCTACACCTTC.

J is TRBJ1-5 and V is TRBV19; D is uncertain. The CDR3 has 16 residues. The germline gives CDR1 LNHDA, CDR2 SQIVND (reference sequence). Trimming removed 3 bases at V and 0 bases at J, with 12 bases between. DNA for the CDR3: TGTGCCAGTAGTATCGCAGGCATTTATAGCAATCAGCCCCAGCATTTT. This gives the protein CASSIAGIYSNQPQHF.

The chain combines TRBV6-5 with TRBJ2-3; 9 nucleotides align to TRBD2. Germline assignment: CDR1 MNHEY and CDR2 SVGAGI. Trimming cost V 0 bases and J 2 bases; bases outside gene matches: 3. This CDR3 is built from 16 residues. The CDR3 loop reads CASSYSGLADTDTQYF. CDR3 in DNA: TGTGCCAGCAGTTACTCGGGACTAGCTGACACAGATACGCAGTATTTT.

The chain has TRBV5-1 and TRBJ2-3; 12 bases align to TRBD2. V shed 4 bases, J shed 5 bases, and the junction held 8 bases outside the gene matches. Per the germline V gene, CDR1 is SGHRS and CDR2 is YFSETQ. The CDR3 sequence is 16 residues long. This chain's CDR3 is CASSTGLAGPGDTQYF. Here the CDR3 DNA reads TGCGCCAGCAGCACGGGACTAGCGGGCCCGGGAGATACGCAGTATTTT. The variable domain in full, completed from reference TRBV5-1 and TRBJ2-3, reads KAGVTQTPRYLIKTRGQQVTLSCSPISGHRSVSWYQQTPGQGLQFLFEYFSETQRNKGNFPGRFSGRQFSNSRSEMNVSTLELGDSALYLCASSTGLAGPGDTQYFGPGTRLTVL.

The chain combines TRBV5-4 with TRBJ2-1; TRBD2 matches at 11 bases. CDR1 is SGHNT, CDR2 YYREEE, per germline (reference sequence). V trimming: 4 bases; J trimming: 4 bases; junction bases outside the gene matches: 7. The CDR3 is 16 residues long. The CDR3 DNA sequence: TGTGCCAGCAGCCCAGGGACTAGCGGAGGGTACAATGAGCAGTTCTTC. Protein product: CASSPGTSGGYNEQFF. Supplemented by reference TRBV5-4 and TRBJ2-1, the full variable domain reads ETGVTQSPTHLIKTRGQQVTLRCSSQSGHNTVSWYQQALGQGPQFIFQYYREEENGRGNFPPRFSGLQFPNYSSELNVNALELDDSALYLCASSPGTSGGYNEQFFGPGTRLTVL.

The chain employs TRBV10-2 and TRBJ1-5, with D possibly being TRBD1 (6 bases). Trimming took 0 bases from V and 4 from J, leaving 13 bases between them. CDR3 size: 16 residues. CDR1 WSHSY and CDR2 SAAADI come from the germline V gene. The CDR3 DNA reads TGCGCCAGCAGTGAGTCCGGGGGGGCCTTTAATCAGCCCCAGCATTTT. This translates into CASSESGGAFNQPQHF.

The V gene is TRBV7-8, the J gene TRBJ2-3; D is perhaps TRBD2 (6 bases). Germline V gives CDR1 SGHVS, CDR2 FQNEAQ. V shed 5 bases and J shed 5 bases, with 11 bases lying between them. CDR3 length: 13 amino acids. The CDR3: CASSAGPGDTQYF. CDR3 nucleotide sequence: TGTGCCAGCAGCGCGGGGCCGGGAGATACGCAGTATTTT.

This chain links TRBV5-1 with TRBJ2-7; D perhaps matches TRBD2 (6 bases). This CDR3 is built from 13 residues. Per germline, CDR1 SGHRS and CDR2 YFSETQ. Between the trimmed V and J ends, which lost 0 bases and 12 bases, there was a span of 16 bases. In DNA form, the CDR3 reads TGCGCCAGCAGCTTGGAGCCTGCGGGAAGGCGGTACTTC. It is translated as CASSLEPAGRRYF.

This clone was counted a single time. V usage is TRBV27 and J usage is TRBJ2-1, with 7 bases identical to TRBD1. V dropped 5 bases and J dropped 2; count of bases not matched to a gene: 6. This CDR3 comprises 15 residues. Germline CDR1 reads MNHEY; CDR2 reads SMNVEV (reference sequence). CDR3 DNA sequence: TGTGCCAGCAGTGAGGGGGCCCGAACCTACAATGAGCAGTTCTTC. It encodes CASSEGARTYNEQFF.

The rearrangement uses TRBV27 and TRBJ2-1; 10 bases are shared with TRBD2. The CDR3 contains 16 residues. V was pared by 6 bases and J by 4 bases, with 9 bases of the junction left unmatched. Germline CDR1 MNHEY, CDR2 SMNVEV (reference sequence). CDR3 nucleotides: TGTGCCAGCAGCCCCGGGCTAGCGGGAGCTTACAATGAGCAGTTCTTC. Encoded protein: CASSPGLAGAYNEQFF.

This clone was seen once. The chain has TRBV10-3 and TRBJ2-1, with 7 bases aligning to TRBD2. This CDR3 region has 14 residues. CDR1 and CDR2 from the germline V gene are ENHRY and SYGVKD. J lost 3 bases, V lost 10 bases, and 9 bases had no gene match. This CDR3 is CATKGTSDYNEQFF. CDR3 nucleotide sequence: TGTGCCACCAAAGGCACTAGCGACTACAATGAGCAGTTCTTC.

V usage is TRBV6-1 and J usage is TRBJ1-4; D gene unclear. Between the trimmed V and J ends, which lost 1 base and 4 bases, there was a span of 13 bases. Germline assignment: CDR1 MNHNS and CDR2 SASEGT. The CDR3 spans 16 residues. CDR3: CASSEGRSLINEKLFF. The CDR3 nucleotides are TGTGCCAGCAGTGAAGGTCGGTCCCTGATTAATGAAAAACTGTTTTTT.

The CDR3 loop reads CASSLGASVRTDTQYF. Written as DNA, the CDR3 is TGTGCCAGCAGCCTAGGGGCTAGCGTACGCACAGATACGCAGTATTTT. V is TRBV11-3 and J is TRBJ2-3; weak D call: TRBD2 (6 bases). The CDR3 is 16 residues long. Trimming left V 5 bases short and J 1 base short, with 16 bases between. Germline CDR1 and CDR2: SGHNT and YENEEA. Variable domain in full (rest from reference TRBV11-3 and TRBJ2-3): EAGVVQSPRYKIIEKKQPVAFWCNPISGHNTLYWYLQNLGQGPELLIRYENEEAVDDSQLPKDRFSAERLKGVDSTLKIQPAELGDSAVYLCASSLGASVRTDTQYFGPGTRLTVL.

This chain connects TRBV24-1 to TRBJ2-5; possible D gene TRBD1, 5 bases. V shed 10 bases and J shed 4 bases, with 9 bases lying between them. CDR1 and CDR2 from the germline V gene are KGHDR and SFDVKD. There are 11 residues in the CDR3. Written as DNA, the CDR3 is TGTGCCACAGAAAGGGGAGAGACCCAGTACTTC. Translating gives CATERGETQYF.

This chain joins TRBV5-1 and TRBJ1-5; TRBD1 matches 7 bases. This CDR3 has 15 residues. Germline V gives CDR1 SGHRS, CDR2 YFSETQ. Trimming took 3 bases from V and 3 from J; bases not matched to a gene: 6. Here the CDR3 reads CASSSTGAYNQPQHF. The CDR3 DNA sequence: TGCGCCAGCAGCTCAACAGGGGCGTACAATCAGCCCCAGCATTTT.

The chain recombines TRBV27 with TRBJ2-5, with 9 bases aligning to TRBD1. The CDR3 consists of 14 residues. J was trimmed by 1 base and V by 6 bases; bases with no gene match: 3. In germline, CDR1 is MNHEY, CDR2 SMNVEV (reference sequence). The CDR3 is CASSWGQGQETQYF. The CDR3 region has the DNA TGTGCCAGCAGCTGGGGACAGGGCCAAGAGACCCAGTACTTC.

This clone was seen a handful of times. J is TRBJ1-3 and V is TRBV7-9, with TRBD1 identical over 7 bases. CDR1 and CDR2 from the germline V gene are SEHNR and FQNEAQ (reference sequence). V lost 3 bases, J lost 8 bases, and 4 bases stayed unmatched. This CDR3 region has 13 residues. The CDR3 here is CASSFKTGDTIYF. The CDR3 DNA reads as TGTGCCAGCAGCTTCAAAACAGGGGACACCATATATTTT.

The V call is TRBV19, the J call TRBJ2-5; D may be TRBD2 (6 bases). Germline CDR1 is LNHDA and CDR2 is SQIVND (reference sequence). Trimming stripped 3 bases from V and 4 bases from J, with 15 bases between. The CDR3 consists of 15 residues. CDR3 region: CASSIGLALGETQYF. The CDR3, as DNA: TGTGCCAGTAGTATTGGGCTAGCGTTAGGAGAGACCCAGTACTTC. Full variable domain (remainder filled in from reference TRBV19 and TRBJ2-5): DGGITQSPKYLFRKEGQNVTLSCEQNLNHDAMYWYRQDPGQGLRLIYYSQIVNDFQKGDIAEGYSVSREKKESFPLTVTSAQKNPTAFYLCASSIGLALGETQYFGPGTRLLVL.

This clone was detected a few times. This sequence joins TRBV9 and TRBJ2-3; D may be TRBD1 (8 bases). The CDR3 runs to 16 residues. Germline V gene sequence: CDR1 SGDLS, CDR2 YYNGEE. V lost 3 bases to trimming and J lost 4 bases, with 18 bases between them. The CDR3 is CASSASQGGESDTQYF. CDR3 bases: TGTGCCAGCAGCGCATCACAGGGGGGGGAATCAGATACGCAGTATTTT. Together with reference TRBV9 and TRBJ2-3, the CDR3 gives the full variable domain: DSGVTQTPKHLITATGQRVTLRCSPRSGDLSVYWYQQSLDQGLQFLIQYYNGEERAKGNILERFSAQQFPDLHSELNLSSLELGDSALYFCASSASQGGESDTQYFGPGTRLTVL.

This chain connects TRBV19 to TRBJ2-3; 8 positions match TRBD1. The CDR3 spans 15 residues. The V and J ends lost 7 bases and 5 bases, in that order; junction bases with no gene match: 11. Germline CDR1 reads LNHDA; CDR2 reads SQIVND (reference sequence). CDR3 coding DNA: TGTGCCAGTACCGCGACAGGGGTCCAGGGAGATACGCAGTATTTT. Its translation: CASTATGVQGDTQYF.

The genes are TRBV28 and TRBJ1-6, with 9 bases matching TRBD1. V gave up 1 base and J gave up 10 bases; unmatched junction bases: 5. From germline, CDR1 is MDHEN and CDR2 SYDVKM. The CDR3 is 15 residues long. This chain's CDR3 is CASSLSGGTGSPLHF. The CDR3 bases are TGTGCCAGCAGTTTATCGGGGGGGACAGGGTCACCCCTCCACTTT.

This rearrangement joins TRBV27 to TRBJ2-7; D is unclear. CDR1 is MNHEY, CDR2 SMNVEV, per germline (reference sequence). V lost 1 base, J lost 4 bases, and 14 bases lay in between. The CDR3 totals 15 residues. CDR3 loop: CASSLYRDPTYEQYF. DNA of the CDR3: TGTGCCAGCAGTTTATATCGCGATCCTACTTACGAGCAGTACTTC.

This chain links TRBV6-6 with TRBJ2-1, with TRBD2 identical over 12 bases. The trim removed 6 bases at V and 8 bases at J, leaving 8 bases unmatched. Germline lookup yields CDR1 MNHNY and CDR2 SVGAGI (reference sequence). The CDR3 loop spans 15 amino acids. Here the CDR3 reads CASSAWTSGNYEQFF. The CDR3 DNA reads TGTGCCAGCAGCGCTTGGACTAGCGGGAATTATGAGCAGTTCTTC.

V and J are TRBV28 and TRBJ2-4, with 11 bases aligning to TRBD1. The CDR3 contains 14 residues. V gave up 9 bases and J gave up 7 bases; unmatched junction bases: 8. Germline V gene sequence: CDR1 MDHEN, CDR2 SYDVKM. The CDR3 is CASRPGQGGNIQYF. The CDR3 coding sequence is TGTGCCAGTAGACCGGGACAGGGGGGTAACATTCAGTACTTC.

The J gene is TRBJ2-1, the V gene TRBV5-1; 7 bases fit TRBD1. The CDR3 loop spans 15 amino acids. Trimming took 2 bases from V and 5 from J; bases not matched to a gene: 7. Germline V gene sequence: CDR1 SGHRS, CDR2 YFSETQ. The CDR3 nucleotides are TGCGCCAGCAGCTTCAGGGACAGTAATAACAATGAGCAGTTCTTC. Protein sequence: CASSFRDSNNNEQFF.